This T cell receptor (beta chain) appears in the sequencing data of a study of radiation and T cells in renal cell carcinoma. Of note for this clone: What it binds is not known.

Time point meaning: blood 4 weeks post-SBRT, at nephrectomy. Treatment defined: 15 Gy SBRT to primary tumor, nephrectomy 4 weeks later. Nephrectomy followed 15 Gy stereotactic body radiation by 4 weeks. Blood was sampled at baseline, 2 weeks and 4 weeks after SBRT. Assay used: immunoSEQ multiplex PCR; TCRdb lists only in-frame clones, some missing. In the table there are approximately 150,000 clones, 75% to 90% of which are singletons. Regarding the study as a whole: Top tumor clonotypes rose in blood 2 weeks post-radiation, then contracted. No pretreatment tumor biopsies were available for baseline clonotypes.

The starting material was blood, obtained from a patient whose treatment included radiotherapy and nephrectomy. The sequence was obtained from a woman in her forties or fifties with renal cell carcinoma.

The CDR3 DNA reads as TGTGCCAGCAGCTTACCGGTTGGCGAGCAGTACTTC. It specifies CASSLPVGEQYF. The chain couples TRBV7-2 to TRBJ2-7; no clear D gene. This CDR3 has 12 residues. Trimming stripped 2 bases from V and 6 bases from J, with 8 bases between. The V gene's germline CDR1 is SGHTA and CDR2 FQGNSA.